The next 14 T cell receptor beta chains were all read from a single sample in a study of CD8+ T cells in alopecia areata. Treatment here: oral pan-JAK inhibitor, 5-10 mg twice daily. It was cDNA, reverse transcribed from extracted RNA, that served as the sequencing template. The assay was immunoSEQ multiplex PCR, and TCRdb's table has in-frame clones only and misses some. The table lists 60,000 to 85,000 clones, around 30% of them singletons. The specimen was CD8+ T cells sorted from blood, collected at week 4, from a patient treated with tofacitinib. The receptors come from a human donor with alopecia areata.

This clone came up a few times. The rearrangement uses TRBV29-1 and TRBJ2-1; D might be TRBD1 or TRBD2, each matching 5 bases. Germline CDR1 is SQVTM and CDR2 is ANQGSEA. The CDR3 has 15 amino acids. V was trimmed by 2 bases and J by 2 bases, leaving 13 bases between them. The CDR3 is CSVELGRDPYNEQFF. CDR3 in DNA: TGCAGCGTTGAATTGGGACGGGACCCCTACAATGAGCAGTTCTTC.

The V call is TRBV30, the J call TRBJ2-6; no clear D. Trimming stripped 1 base from V and 1 base from J, with 5 bases between. CDR3 length: 14 residues. The germline CDR1 and CDR2 sequences are GTSNPN and SVGIG (reference sequence). CDR3 sequence reads: CAWSGGSGANVLTF. CDR3 sequence (DNA): TGTGCCTGGAGTGGGGGTTCTGGGGCCAACGTCCTGACTTTC.

This chain joins TRBV5-6 and TRBJ2-5; 11 bases match TRBD1. Germline loops: CDR1 SGHDT, CDR2 YYEEEE. The CDR3 sequence is 15 residues long. The J segment lost 6 bases and the V segment lost 5 bases, leaving 9 bases of the junction unmatched. CDR3 region: CASSATGTGGQTQYF. CDR3 coding DNA: TGTGCCAGCAGTGCCACCGGGACAGGGGGACAGACCCAGTACTTC.

The chain employs TRBV2 and TRBJ2-7; TRBD2 might be the D (6 bases). The CDR3 covers 14 residues. Between the trimmed V and J ends, which lost 4 bases and 3 bases, there was a span of 13 bases. The germline V gene encodes CDR1 SNHLY and CDR2 FYNNEI. Here the CDR3 reads CASSAFREDYEQYF. CDR3 sequence (DNA): TGTGCCAGCAGTGCTTTCAGGGAGGACTACGAGCAGTACTTC.

V gene TRBV9 combines with J gene TRBJ2-7; 9 bases match TRBD1. CDR3 length: 15 amino acids. V was pared by 0 bases and J by 5 bases, with 6 bases of the junction left unmatched. CDR1 is SGDLS and CDR2 is YYNGEE in the germline V gene. This chain's CDR3 is CASSVGRDRDDEQYF. The CDR3 coding sequence is TGTGCCAGCAGCGTAGGAAGGGACAGGGACGACGAGCAGTACTTC.

This clone was picked up a small number of times. The rearrangement links TRBV11-2 to TRBJ1-1; D unclear. Trimming cost V 5 bases and J 0 bases, with 13 bases left between them. The CDR3 runs to 15 residues. The V gene's germline CDR1 is SGHAT and CDR2 FQNNGV. In DNA form, the CDR3 reads TGTGCCAGCAGCCCAGAAGGGTTTATGAACACTGAAGCTTTCTTT. Translating it yields CASSPEGFMNTEAFF.

V gene TRBV5-1 combines with J gene TRBJ1-1; no firm D call. Germline V gives CDR1 SGHRS, CDR2 YFSETQ. V dropped 4 bases and J dropped 2 bases, with 15 bases sitting between them. This CDR3 has 15 amino acids. CDR3 sequence reads: CASSLGVGGNTEAFF. The CDR3 DNA is TGCGCCAGCAGCCTGGGCGTAGGAGGCAACACTGAAGCTTTCTTT.

The V call is TRBV29-1, the J call TRBJ2-3; 10 nucleotides line up with TRBD2. The CDR3 is made up of 14 amino acids. The trim removed 7 bases at V and 6 bases at J, leaving 10 bases unmatched. Germline CDR1 is SQVTM and CDR2 is ANQGSEA. The CDR3 DNA follows: TGCAGCGGGATAGCGGGAGGCCCCGCGGATACGCAGTATTTT. This encodes CSGIAGGPADTQYF.

The rearrangement joins TRBV18 to TRBJ2-5; no firm D call. The CDR3 spans 13 residues. Germline CDR1 and CDR2: KGHSH and LQKENI. V lost 0 bases and J lost 5, with 7 bases in between. The CDR3 nucleotides read TGTGCCAGCTCACCACCGGGTATGGAGACCCAGTACTTC. Its translation is CASSPPGMETQYF.

This sequence joins TRBV29-1 and TRBJ1-2; D might be TRBD1 (6 bases). Between the trimmed V and J ends, which lost 6 bases and 0 bases, there was a span of 17 bases. Germline lookup yields CDR1 SQVTM and CDR2 ANQGSEA. This CDR3 is built from 15 residues. CDR3 sequence: CSVPQGQAANYGYTF. For the CDR3, the DNA is TGCAGCGTCCCCCAGGGGCAGGCGGCTAACTATGGCTACACCTTC.

The chain uses TRBV9 and TRBJ1-5, with 7 bases lining up with TRBD1. Germline lookup yields CDR1 SGDLS and CDR2 YYNGEE. The CDR3 runs 14 residues. Trimming removed 4 bases from V and 2 bases from J; junction bases left unmatched: 3. CDR3 coding DNA: TGTGCCAGCAGCTTCGGACAGGGCAATCAGCCCCAGCATTTT. Its translation is CASSFGQGNQPQHF. Combining the CDR3 with reference TRBV9 and TRBJ1-5 gives the whole variable domain DSGVTQTPKHLITATGQRVTLRCSPRSGDLSVYWYQQSLDQGLQFLIQYYNGEERAKGNILERFSAQQFPDLHSELNLSSLELGDSALYFCASSFGQGNQPQHFGDGTRLSIL.

This chain links TRBV29-1 with TRBJ2-7, with D possibly TRBD1 on 5 matching bases. CDR1 SQVTM and CDR2 ANQGSEA come from the germline V gene. Trimming cost V 3 bases and J 2 bases, with 11 bases left between them. CDR3 size: 13 residues. CDR3 protein: CSVELTTAYEQYF. In nucleotides, the CDR3 is TGCAGCGTTGAGTTGACGACAGCCTACGAGCAGTACTTC.

The rearrangement joins TRBV9 to TRBJ2-2; 10 bases map to TRBD1. The germline V gene encodes CDR1 SGDLS and CDR2 YYNGEE. Unmatched junction bases numbered 12, after V lost 3 bases and J lost 4 bases. This CDR3 comprises 18 residues. The CDR3 sequence: CASSGPNSGTGVTGELFF. The DNA of the CDR3 is TGTGCCAGCAGCGGCCCCAATTCCGGGACAGGGGTCACCGGGGAGCTGTTTTTT.

This clone showed up just once. The chain joins TRBV29-1 to TRBJ2-7; 7 nucleotides align to TRBD1. The CDR3 has 14 amino acids. The V gene end was trimmed by 4 bases and the J gene end by 3 bases; junction bases not matched to a gene: 9. CDR1 and CDR2 from the germline V gene are SQVTM and ANQGSEA. The CDR3 DNA sequence: TGCAGCGTTGTCCCTAGACAGGGCCACTACGAGCAGTACTTC. Translation gives CSVVPRQGHYEQYF.